This T cell receptor beta chain stems from a study of shared clonotypes between healthy human individuals. Study information: Each donor's CD8 memory used one plate, CD8 naive two, each CD4 subset three.

Whole-study results and caveats: Estimated clonotype richness was generally higher in naive than memory subsets. Clonotypes that were shared across several donors made up around 5% of naive CD4 clonotypes. The low donor count limited represented genetic and exposure-history diversity.

This clone has only one observation. Its antigen is as yet unknown. The CDR3 has 14 amino acids. The V gene lost 4 bases and the J gene lost 3 bases, with 12 bases spanning the gap. The germline gives CDR1 MNHNS, CDR2 SASEGT. Measured with immunoSEQ multiplex PCR; TCRdb has only the in-frame clones, and not every one. The data show 1,400,000 or so clones, about 98.5% seen once. Sequencing was done on a sample of naive CD4+ T cells sorted from blood. Stated subset: CD45RA+ positively selected. The J gene is TRBJ2-5, the V gene TRBV6-1, with D unresolved. The sequence came from a man aged 25-40 years in good health. The CDR3 spells CASSAGYGKETQYF. CDR3 nucleotides: TGTGCCAGCAGTGCCGGGTATGGTAAAGAGACCCAGTACTTC.